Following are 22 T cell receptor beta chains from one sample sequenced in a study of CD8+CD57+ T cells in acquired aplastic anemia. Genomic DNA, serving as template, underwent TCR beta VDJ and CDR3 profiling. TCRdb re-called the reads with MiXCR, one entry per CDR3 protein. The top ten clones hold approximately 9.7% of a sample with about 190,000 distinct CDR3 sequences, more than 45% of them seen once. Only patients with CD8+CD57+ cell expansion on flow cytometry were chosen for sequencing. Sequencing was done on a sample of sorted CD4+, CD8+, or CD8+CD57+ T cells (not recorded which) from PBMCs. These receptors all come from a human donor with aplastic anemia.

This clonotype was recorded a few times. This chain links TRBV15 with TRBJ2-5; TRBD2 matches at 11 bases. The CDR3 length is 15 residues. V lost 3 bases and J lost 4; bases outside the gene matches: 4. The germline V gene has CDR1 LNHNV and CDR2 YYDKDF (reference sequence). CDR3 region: CATSSTSGGGETQYF. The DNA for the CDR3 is TGTGCCACCAGCAGCACTAGCGGGGGAGGAGAGACCCAGTACTTC. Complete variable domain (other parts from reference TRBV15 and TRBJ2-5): DAMVIQNPRYQVTQFGKPVTLSCSQTLNHNVMYWYQQKSSQAPKLLFHYYDKDFNNEADTPDNFQSRRPNTSFCFLDIRSPGLGDTAMYLCATSSTSGGGETQYFGPGTRLLVL.

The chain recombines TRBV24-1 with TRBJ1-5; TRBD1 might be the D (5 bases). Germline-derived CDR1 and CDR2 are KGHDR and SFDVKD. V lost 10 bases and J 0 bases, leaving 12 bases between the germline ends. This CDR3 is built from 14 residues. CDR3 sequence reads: CATQAPYSNQPQHF. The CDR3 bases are TGTGCCACACAGGCTCCATATAGCAATCAGCCCCAGCATTTT.

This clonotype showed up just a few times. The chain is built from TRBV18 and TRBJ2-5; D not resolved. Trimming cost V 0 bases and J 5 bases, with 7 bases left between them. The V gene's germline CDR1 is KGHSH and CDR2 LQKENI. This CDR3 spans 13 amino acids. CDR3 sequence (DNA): TGTGCCAGCTCACCACCGTCCCGGGAGACCCAGTACTTC. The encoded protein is CASSPPSRETQYF.

CDR3 sequence reads: CASGTEPYEQYF. CDR3 in DNA: TGCGCCAGTGGGACAGAACCGTACGAGCAGTACTTC. This rearrangement joins TRBV5-1 to TRBJ2-7; TRBD1 agrees at 7 bases. Germline V gene sequence: CDR1 SGHRS, CDR2 YFSETQ. The length of the CDR3 is 12 residues. V dropped 8 bases and J dropped 4; count of bases not matched to a gene: 6. The variable domain in full, completed from reference TRBV5-1 and TRBJ2-7, reads KAGVTQTPRYLIKTRGQQVTLSCSPISGHRSVSWYQQTPGQGLQFLFEYFSETQRNKGNFPGRFSGRQFSNSRSEMNVSTLELGDSALYLCASGTEPYEQYFGPGTRLTVT.

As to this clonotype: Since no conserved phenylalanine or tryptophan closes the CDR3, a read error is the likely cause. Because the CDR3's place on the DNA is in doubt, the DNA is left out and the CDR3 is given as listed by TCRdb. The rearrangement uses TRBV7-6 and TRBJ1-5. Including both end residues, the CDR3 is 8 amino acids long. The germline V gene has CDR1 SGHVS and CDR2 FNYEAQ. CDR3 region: CASSKLAG.

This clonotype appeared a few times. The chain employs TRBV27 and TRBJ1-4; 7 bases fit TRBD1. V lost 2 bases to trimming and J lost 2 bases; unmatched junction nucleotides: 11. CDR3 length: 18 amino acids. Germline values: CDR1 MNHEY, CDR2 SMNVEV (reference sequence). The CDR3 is CASSLTNYRGRTNEKLFF. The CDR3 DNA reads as TGTGCCAGCAGTTTAACGAACTACAGGGGTCGGACTAATGAAAAACTGTTTTTT.

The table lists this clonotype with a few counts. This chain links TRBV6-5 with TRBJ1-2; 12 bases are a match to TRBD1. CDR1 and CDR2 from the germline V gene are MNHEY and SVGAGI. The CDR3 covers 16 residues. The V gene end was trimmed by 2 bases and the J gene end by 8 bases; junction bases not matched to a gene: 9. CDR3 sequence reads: CASSYRGTGGAGGYTF. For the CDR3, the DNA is TGTGCCAGCAGTTACAGGGGGACAGGGGGCGCGGGGGGCTACACCTTC.

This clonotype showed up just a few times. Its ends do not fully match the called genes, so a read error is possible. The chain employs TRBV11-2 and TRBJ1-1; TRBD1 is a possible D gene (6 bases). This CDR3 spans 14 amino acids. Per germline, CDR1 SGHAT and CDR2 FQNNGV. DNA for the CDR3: TGTGCCAGCGGCTTGGACAGATATTACACTGAAGCTTTCTTT. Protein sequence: CASGLDRYYTEAFF.

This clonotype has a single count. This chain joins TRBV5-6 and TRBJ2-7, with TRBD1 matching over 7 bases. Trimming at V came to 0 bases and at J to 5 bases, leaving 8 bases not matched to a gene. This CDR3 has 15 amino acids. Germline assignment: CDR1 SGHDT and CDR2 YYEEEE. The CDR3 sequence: CASSLAATGIHEQYF. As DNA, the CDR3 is TGTGCCAGCAGCTTGGCCGCGACAGGGATCCACGAGCAGTACTTC.

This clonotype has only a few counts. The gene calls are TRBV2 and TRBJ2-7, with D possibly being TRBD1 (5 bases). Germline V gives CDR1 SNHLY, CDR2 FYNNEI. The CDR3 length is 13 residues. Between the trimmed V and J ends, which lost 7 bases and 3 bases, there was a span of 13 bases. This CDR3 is CASIQGPNYEQYF. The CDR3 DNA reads TGTGCCAGCATCCAGGGCCCTAACTACGAGCAGTACTTC.

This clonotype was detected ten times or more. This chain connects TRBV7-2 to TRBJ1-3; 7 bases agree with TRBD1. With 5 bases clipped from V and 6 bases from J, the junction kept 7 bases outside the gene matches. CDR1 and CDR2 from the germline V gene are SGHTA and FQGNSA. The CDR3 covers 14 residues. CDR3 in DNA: TGTGCCAGCAGCCAAGGAGGGGGCTCAAACACCATATATTTT. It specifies CASSQGGGSNTIYF.

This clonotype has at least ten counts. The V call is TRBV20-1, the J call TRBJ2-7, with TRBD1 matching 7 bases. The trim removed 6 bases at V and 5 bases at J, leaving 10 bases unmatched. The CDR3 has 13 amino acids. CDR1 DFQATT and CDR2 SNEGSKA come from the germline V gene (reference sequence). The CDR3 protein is CSAGRQGLHEQYF. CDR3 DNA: TGCAGTGCGGGAAGACAGGGTCTACACGAGCAGTACTTC.

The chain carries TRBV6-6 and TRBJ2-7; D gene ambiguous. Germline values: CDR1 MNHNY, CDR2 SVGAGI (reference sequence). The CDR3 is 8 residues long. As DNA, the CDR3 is TGTGCCAGCAGTTACTCGATGGTC. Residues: CASSYSMV.

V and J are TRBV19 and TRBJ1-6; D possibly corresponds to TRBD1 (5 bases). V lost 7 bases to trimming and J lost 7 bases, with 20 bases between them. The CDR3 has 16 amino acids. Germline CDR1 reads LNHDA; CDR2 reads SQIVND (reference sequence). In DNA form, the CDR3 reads TGTGCCAGTAACGCAGGGAGCAGAATAATCAATTCACCCCTCCACTTT. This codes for CASNAGSRIINSPLHF.

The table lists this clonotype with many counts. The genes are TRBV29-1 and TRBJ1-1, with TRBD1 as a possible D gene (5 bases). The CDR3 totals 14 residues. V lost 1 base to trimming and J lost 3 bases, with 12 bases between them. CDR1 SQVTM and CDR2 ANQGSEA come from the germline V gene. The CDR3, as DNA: TGCAGCGTTGAAGTTTGGGAGGGGCACACTGAAGCTTTCTTT. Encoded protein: CSVEVWEGHTEAFF.

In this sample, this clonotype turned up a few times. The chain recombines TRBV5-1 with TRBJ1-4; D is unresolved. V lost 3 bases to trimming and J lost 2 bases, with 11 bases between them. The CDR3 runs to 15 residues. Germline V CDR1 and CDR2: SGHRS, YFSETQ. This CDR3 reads CASSSGSGTNEKLFF. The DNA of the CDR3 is TGCGCCAGCAGCTCTGGGAGCGGGACTAATGAAAAACTGTTTTTT.

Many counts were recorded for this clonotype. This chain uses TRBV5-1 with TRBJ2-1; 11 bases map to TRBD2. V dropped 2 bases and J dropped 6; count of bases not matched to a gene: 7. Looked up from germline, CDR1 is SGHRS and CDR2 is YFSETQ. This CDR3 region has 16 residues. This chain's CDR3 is CASSLTSGSLVNEQFF. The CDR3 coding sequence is TGCGCCAGCAGCTTAACTAGCGGGAGTTTAGTCAATGAGCAGTTCTTC.

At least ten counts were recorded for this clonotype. The CDR3 coding sequence is TGTGCCAGCAGCGCGGAGAGTTCCTATAGCAATCAGCCCCAGCATTTT. Amino acids: CASSAESSYSNQPQHF. V is TRBV2 and J is TRBJ1-5; no clear D gene. The V and J ends lost 6 bases and 0 bases respectively, with 15 bases between them. The length of the CDR3 is 16 residues. Germline CDR1 SNHLY, CDR2 FYNNEI.

In DNA form, the CDR3 reads TGTGCCAGTAGGAGTGGCAGGGATCGCAATCAGCCCCAGCATTTT. Translation: CASRSGRDRNQPQHF. The chain recombines TRBV19 with TRBJ1-5; D perhaps matches TRBD1 (5 bases). Germline V gene sequence: CDR1 LNHDA, CDR2 SQIVND (reference sequence). The CDR3 length is 15 residues. V gave up 6 bases and J gave up 2 bases, with 14 bases separating them.

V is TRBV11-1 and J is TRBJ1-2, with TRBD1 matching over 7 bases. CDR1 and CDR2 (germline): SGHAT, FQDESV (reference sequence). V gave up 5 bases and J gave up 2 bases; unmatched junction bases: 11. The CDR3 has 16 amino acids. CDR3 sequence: CASSPGGTEGNYGYTF. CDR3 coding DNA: TGTGCCAGCAGCCCGGGGGGGACAGAGGGAAACTATGGCTACACCTTC.

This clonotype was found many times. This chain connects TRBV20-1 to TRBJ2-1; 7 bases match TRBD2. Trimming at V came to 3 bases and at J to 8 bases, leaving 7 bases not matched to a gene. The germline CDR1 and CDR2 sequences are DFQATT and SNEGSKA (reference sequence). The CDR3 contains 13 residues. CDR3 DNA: TGCAGTGCTAGTGGACTAGTTCTTGATGAGCAGTTCTTC. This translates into CSASGLVLDEQFF.

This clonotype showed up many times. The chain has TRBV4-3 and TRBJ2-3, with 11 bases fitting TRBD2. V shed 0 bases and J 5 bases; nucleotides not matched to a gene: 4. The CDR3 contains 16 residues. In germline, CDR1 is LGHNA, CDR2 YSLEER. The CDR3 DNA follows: TGCGCCAGCAGCCAAGAAGCTAGCGGGAGGCTAGATACGCAGTATTTT. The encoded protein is CASSQEASGRLDTQYF.